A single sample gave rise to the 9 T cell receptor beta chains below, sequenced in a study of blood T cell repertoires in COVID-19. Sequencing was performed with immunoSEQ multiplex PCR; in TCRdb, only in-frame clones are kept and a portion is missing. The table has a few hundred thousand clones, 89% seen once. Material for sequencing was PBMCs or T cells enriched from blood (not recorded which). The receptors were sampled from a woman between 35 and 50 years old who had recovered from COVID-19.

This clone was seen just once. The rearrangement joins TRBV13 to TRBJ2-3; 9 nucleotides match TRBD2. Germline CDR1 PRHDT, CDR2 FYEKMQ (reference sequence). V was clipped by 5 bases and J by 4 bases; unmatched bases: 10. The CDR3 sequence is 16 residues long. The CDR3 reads CASSEGLAGLPDTQYF. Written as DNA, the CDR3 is TGTGCCAGCAGCGAGGGACTAGCAGGCTTGCCAGATACGCAGTATTTT.

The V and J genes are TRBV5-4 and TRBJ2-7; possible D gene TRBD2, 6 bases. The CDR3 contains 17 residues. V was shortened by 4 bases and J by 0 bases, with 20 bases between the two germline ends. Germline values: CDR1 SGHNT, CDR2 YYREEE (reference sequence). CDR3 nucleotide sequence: TGTGCCAGCAGCCCATTCGCGGGACTTCTAACCTCCTACGAGCAGTACTTC. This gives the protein CASSPFAGLLTSYEQYF.

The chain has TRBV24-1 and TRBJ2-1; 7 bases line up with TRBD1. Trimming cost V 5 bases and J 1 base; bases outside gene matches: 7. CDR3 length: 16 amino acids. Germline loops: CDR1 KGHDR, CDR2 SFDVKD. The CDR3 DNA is TGTGCCACCAGTGCCGCCGGGACAGTTTCCTACAATGAGCAGTTCTTC. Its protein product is CATSAAGTVSYNEQFF.

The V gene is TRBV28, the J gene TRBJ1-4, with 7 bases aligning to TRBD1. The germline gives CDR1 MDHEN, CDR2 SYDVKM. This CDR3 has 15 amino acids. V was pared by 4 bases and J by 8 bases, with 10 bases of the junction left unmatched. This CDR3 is CASSSPTGQGEKLFF. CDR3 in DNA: TGTGCCAGCAGTTCTCCGACAGGGCAAGGGGAAAAACTGTTTTTT.

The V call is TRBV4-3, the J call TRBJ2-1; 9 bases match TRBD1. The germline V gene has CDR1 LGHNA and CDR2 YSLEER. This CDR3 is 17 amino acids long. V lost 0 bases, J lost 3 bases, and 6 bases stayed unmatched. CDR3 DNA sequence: TGCGCCAGCAGCCAAGATACCGGGACAGGGCTCTACAATGAGCAGTTCTTC. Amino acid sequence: CASSQDTGTGLYNEQFF.

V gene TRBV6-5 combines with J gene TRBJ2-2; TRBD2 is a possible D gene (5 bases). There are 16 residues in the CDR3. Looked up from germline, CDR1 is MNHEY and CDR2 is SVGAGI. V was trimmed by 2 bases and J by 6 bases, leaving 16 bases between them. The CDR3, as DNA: TGTGCCAGCAGTTACGGGAGTAAAGGAGCGGCCGGGGAGCTGTTTTTT. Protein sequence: CASSYGSKGAAGELFF.

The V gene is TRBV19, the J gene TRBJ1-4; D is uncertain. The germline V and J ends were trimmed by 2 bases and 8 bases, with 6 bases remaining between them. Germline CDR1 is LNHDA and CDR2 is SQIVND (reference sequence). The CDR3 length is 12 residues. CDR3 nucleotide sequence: TGTGCCAGTAGTATACGAGGGGAAAAACTGTTTTTT. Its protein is CASSIRGEKLFF. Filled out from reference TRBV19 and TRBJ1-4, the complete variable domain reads DGGITQSPKYLFRKEGQNVTLSCEQNLNHDAMYWYRQDPGQGLRLIYYSQIVNDFQKGDIAEGYSVSREKKESFPLTVTSAQKNPTAFYLCASSIRGEKLFFGSGTQLSVL.

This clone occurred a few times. The CDR3 is CASSLRASGVGRGETQYF. Written as DNA, the CDR3 is TGTGCCAGCAGCTTGAGGGCTAGCGGGGTGGGCCGGGGAGAGACCCAGTACTTC. V gene TRBV5-6 combines with J gene TRBJ2-5, with 9 bases lining up with TRBD2. The CDR3 contains 18 residues. In germline, CDR1 is SGHDT, CDR2 YYEEEE. Trimming cost V 1 base and J 4 bases; bases outside gene matches: 14.

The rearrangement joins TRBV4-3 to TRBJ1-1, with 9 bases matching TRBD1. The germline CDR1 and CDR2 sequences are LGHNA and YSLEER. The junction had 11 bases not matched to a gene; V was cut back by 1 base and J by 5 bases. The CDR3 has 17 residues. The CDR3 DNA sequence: TGCGCCAGCAGCCAAGTTACAGGGGGCCCTAGGGGGACTGAAGCTTTCTTT. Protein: CASSQVTGGPRGTEAFF.